These 29 T cell receptor beta chains originate from one sample sequenced in a study of PD-L1 blockade in urothelial cancer. Produced via immunoSEQ multiplex PCR; TCRdb's table is partial and in-frame only. Here the sample spans under 150,000 clones, around 89% being singletons. Time point meaning: peripheral blood 6 weeks after treatment start. Sequenced here: PBMCs, sampled around atezolizumab (anti-PD-L1) treatment. Receptor source: a man aged 55-75 years with urothelial cancer.

The sample holds a few counts of this clone. J is TRBJ2-7 and V is TRBV25-1, with D possibly TRBD1 on 6 matching bases. CDR3 length: 13 amino acids. V was trimmed by 5 bases and J by 7 bases, leaving 15 bases between them. Germline CDR1 reads MGHDK; CDR2 reads SYGVNS. CDR3 in DNA: TGTGCCAGCAGTACTACCACCCAGGGGGAGCAGTACTTC. The encoded protein is CASSTTTQGEQYF.

This clone was seen once. DNA of the CDR3: TGTGCCATTGCAACACATCTTGGGGGGGGTCGCTTATCGGAAGCTTTCTTT. Translated, it gives CAIATHLGGGRLSEAFF. The chain uses TRBV5-3 and TRBJ1-1; D is perhaps TRBD1 (5 bases). TRBV5-3 qualifies as an ORF whose function is uncertain. V lost 9 bases and J lost 8, with 32 bases in between. The CDR3 has 17 amino acids.

This clone has a handful of counts. The V and J genes are TRBV4-1 and TRBJ2-1; 7 bases map to TRBD2. CDR3 length: 16 amino acids. The germline gives CDR1 MGHRA, CDR2 YSYEKL. V trimming: 0 bases; J trimming: 6 bases; junction bases outside the gene matches: 8. In DNA form, the CDR3 reads TGCGCCAGCAGCCAAGATGAGGGAGGGCCTAGCAATGAGCAGTTCTTC. Protein sequence: CASSQDEGGPSNEQFF.

The chain uses TRBV4-2 and TRBJ2-6; the D gene is possibly TRBD1 (5 bases). Trimming took off 1 base at V and 0 bases at J, with 13 bases between the two ends. CDR1 is LGHNA, CDR2 YNFKEQ, per germline. This CDR3 has 18 residues. The CDR3 DNA reads as TGTGCCAGCAGCCAAGTTGGTCAGGGAAGCTCTGGGGCCAACGTCCTGACTTTC. Its translation is CASSQVGQGSSGANVLTF.

The chain recombines TRBV7-9 with TRBJ2-7, with TRBD2 matching 8 bases. CDR3 length: 14 residues. The trim removed 5 bases at V and 2 bases at J, leaving 5 bases unmatched. Looked up from germline, CDR1 is SEHNR and CDR2 is FQNEAQ (reference sequence). The CDR3 loop is CASSQRETAYEQYF. CDR3 bases: TGTGCCAGCAGCCAGCGGGAGACCGCCTACGAGCAGTACTTC.

The chain carries TRBV27 and TRBJ2-4; no definite D call. Germline V gene data show CDR1 as MNHEY and CDR2 as SMNVEV (reference sequence). V lost 6 bases and J 9 bases, leaving 12 bases between the germline ends. CDR3 length: 12 residues. The DNA for the CDR3 is TGTGCCAGCAGCCGGCCTAACAGCATTCAGTACTTC. This encodes CASSRPNSIQYF.

The V gene is TRBV15, the J gene TRBJ1-4; the D gene is possibly TRBD1 (6 bases). The CDR3 has 14 amino acids. The germline V gene has CDR1 LNHNV and CDR2 YYDKDF (reference sequence). Trimming took off 1 base at V and 4 bases at J, with 7 bases between the two ends. As DNA, the CDR3 is TGTGCCACCAGCAGAGGAGGGGGTAATGAAAAACTGTTTTTT. Its protein is CATSRGGGNEKLFF.

The chain carries TRBV10-3 and TRBJ2-2, with 9 bases matching TRBD1. Germline trimming cut 7 bases from V and 4 bases from J; bases unmatched to any gene: 7. This CDR3 is 15 amino acids long. CDR1 and CDR2 from the germline V gene are ENHRY and SYGVKD. The CDR3 protein is CAITRGQGSTGELFF. CDR3 DNA sequence: TGTGCCATCACCCGGGGACAGGGAAGCACCGGGGAGCTGTTTTTT.

This clone came up once. The chain recombines TRBV4-2 with TRBJ1-1; TRBD1 matches at 7 bases. The CDR3 contains 15 residues. Germline CDR1 reads LGHNA; CDR2 reads YNFKEQ. V was clipped by 0 bases and J by 7 bases; unmatched bases: 8. The CDR3 loop reads CASSQEQGPADEAFF. In DNA, the CDR3 is TGTGCCAGCAGCCAAGAACAGGGGCCGGCAGATGAAGCTTTCTTT.

This rearrangement joins TRBV28 to TRBJ2-3, with 7 bases aligning to TRBD1. Trimming cost V 6 bases and J 2 bases; bases outside gene matches: 11. Per germline, CDR1 MDHEN and CDR2 SYDVKM. The CDR3 consists of 16 residues. This CDR3 is CASRLGPGQYTDTQYF. DNA of the CDR3: TGTGCCAGCAGGCTAGGCCCGGGACAGTACACAGATACGCAGTATTTT.

The chain employs TRBV11-2 and TRBJ2-7, with 8 bases lining up with TRBD1. The ends lost 5 bases at V and 4 bases at J; junction bases unmatched: 10. The CDR3 runs 15 residues. CDR1 and CDR2 (germline): SGHAT, FQNNGV. CDR3 amino acids: CASSQTQGAWYEQYF. DNA of the CDR3: TGTGCCAGCAGCCAAACCCAGGGGGCATGGTACGAGCAGTACTTC.

The chain combines TRBV6-5 with TRBJ2-7; tentative D call: TRBD1 (6 bases). The CDR3 length is 15 residues. CDR1 and CDR2 (germline): MNHEY, SVGAGI. The V gene lost 5 bases and the J gene lost 3 bases, with 17 bases spanning the gap. The CDR3: CASSRDTFTNYEQYF. The CDR3 nucleotides are TGTGCCAGCAGTCGGGACACCTTCACTAACTACGAGCAGTACTTC.

This CDR3 reads CASSVVSGQINTGELFF. CDR3 nucleotides: TGTGCCAGCAGCGTAGTGTCGGGACAGATAAACACCGGGGAGCTGTTTTTT. This chain links TRBV9 with TRBJ2-2; 7 nucleotides align to TRBD1. The CDR3 length is 17 residues. Germline CDR1 reads SGDLS; CDR2 reads YYNGEE. The junction had 7 bases not matched to a gene; V was cut back by 0 bases and J by 2 bases.

This clone occurred once. The chain carries TRBV10-3 and TRBJ1-1, with 7 bases identical to TRBD1. The CDR3 is made up of 11 amino acids. The germline gives CDR1 ENHRY, CDR2 SYGVKD. The J segment lost 7 bases and the V segment lost 4 bases, leaving 0 bases of the junction unmatched. Here the CDR3 reads CAISGQGEAFF. Here the CDR3 DNA reads TGTGCCATCAGTGGACAGGGTGAAGCTTTCTTT.

The chain uses TRBV7-3 and TRBJ1-1; weak D call: TRBD1 (6 bases). The CDR3 is 18 amino acids. Germline CDR1 is SGHTA and CDR2 is FQGTGA. Between the trimmed V and J ends, which lost 5 bases and 3 bases, there was a span of 25 bases. CDR3: CASSHYPVTGGQDTEAFF. As DNA, the CDR3 is TGTGCCAGCAGCCACTACCCCGTGACAGGCGGGCAGGACACTGAAGCTTTCTTT.

This clone was seen more than once but under ten times. V usage is TRBV7-9 and J usage is TRBJ2-1, with TRBD2 identical over 10 bases. The V and J ends lost 6 bases and 12 bases, in that order; junction bases with no gene match: 14. CDR3 length: 15 residues. The germline CDR1 and CDR2 sequences are SEHNR and FQNEAQ (reference sequence). CDR3 in DNA: TGTGCCAGCAGACGAGCGGGGGGGTTAGAGCAGGGGCAGTTCTTC. Its protein is CASRRAGGLEQGQFF.

This rearrangement joins TRBV7-2 to TRBJ2-5; 7 bases map to TRBD2. V shed 1 base and J 5 bases; nucleotides not matched to a gene: 7. This CDR3 comprises 15 residues. Germline CDR1 and CDR2: SGHTA and FQGNSA. In nucleotides, the CDR3 is TGTGCCAGCAGCTTAGGGATGGGGCGGGAGGAGACCCAGTACTTC. Translating gives CASSLGMGREETQYF.

CDR3: CASSPDRVRNEQFF. CDR3 DNA: TGTGCCAGCTCACCGGACAGGGTGAGGAATGAGCAGTTCTTC. V gene TRBV18 combines with J gene TRBJ2-1; 8 bases line up with TRBD1. V lost 3 bases, J lost 7 bases, and 5 bases stayed unmatched. Germline CDR1 reads KGHSH; CDR2 reads LQKENI. The CDR3 is made up of 14 amino acids.

This chain uses TRBV27 with TRBJ2-7, with D unclear. Germline V gives CDR1 MNHEY, CDR2 SMNVEV (reference sequence). The CDR3 length is 10 residues. V lost 8 bases, J lost 4 bases, and 6 bases lay in between. DNA for the CDR3: TGTGCCAGCGGCCGATACGAGCAGTACTTC. This translates into CASGRYEQYF.

The chain links TRBV5-1 to TRBJ2-3, with TRBD2 matching 10 bases. Germline V gene data show CDR1 as SGHRS and CDR2 as YFSETQ. With 6 bases clipped from V and 4 bases from J, the junction kept 8 bases outside the gene matches. This CDR3 spans 15 amino acids. The CDR3 spells CASTPSGRGSDTQYF. The DNA for the CDR3 is TGCGCCAGCACCCCTAGCGGGAGAGGTTCAGATACGCAGTATTTT.

This chain joins TRBV7-3 and TRBJ1-6; the D gene is possibly TRBD1 (5 bases). CDR1 and CDR2 (germline): SGHTA, FQGTGA. CDR3 size: 16 residues. Trimming took 5 bases from V and 6 from J, leaving 17 bases between them. The CDR3 here is CASSPSGAASNSPLHF. In DNA form, the CDR3 reads TGTGCCAGCAGCCCTTCTGGGGCCGCAAGTAATTCACCCCTCCACTTT.

The genes are TRBV6-5 and TRBJ1-4; 7 bases match TRBD1. The CDR3 runs to 16 residues. After removal of 4 bases from V and 7 bases from J, the junction contained 12 bases not matched to a gene. The germline V gene has CDR1 MNHEY and CDR2 SVGAGI. CDR3 bases: TGTGCCAGCAGTTCCAAAGACAGGGTATGGGTTGAAAAACTGTTTTTT. Protein sequence: CASSSKDRVWVEKLFF.

The rearrangement links TRBV19 to TRBJ1-5, with 10 bases fitting TRBD1. CDR1 and CDR2 from the germline V gene are LNHDA and SQIVND (reference sequence). V was pared by 6 bases and J by 6 bases, with 5 bases of the junction left unmatched. The CDR3 is 14 residues long. For the CDR3, the DNA is TGTGCCAGTAGGGGGACAGGGGATAGTCAGCCCCAGCATTTT. The encoded protein is CASRGTGDSQPQHF.

The sample holds one count of this clone. The chain joins TRBV19 to TRBJ1-5, with 9 bases fitting TRBD1. Germline lookup yields CDR1 LNHDA and CDR2 SQIVND (reference sequence). There are 17 residues in the CDR3. V lost 5 bases to trimming and J lost 8 bases; unmatched junction nucleotides: 16. CDR3 residues: CASSGRDREMEVEPQHF. The CDR3 DNA follows: TGTGCCAGTAGTGGCCGGGACAGGGAGATGGAAGTGGAGCCCCAGCATTTT.

The J gene is TRBJ1-4, the V gene TRBV29-1; D perhaps matches TRBD1 (5 bases). CDR3 length equals 12 residues. The V and J ends lost 3 bases and 10 bases respectively, with 12 bases between them. CDR1 and CDR2 (germline): SQVTM, ANQGSEA. CDR3 residues: CSVDFGGGKLFF. The CDR3 DNA follows: TGCAGCGTTGATTTCGGGGGAGGAAAACTGTTTTTT.

This chain connects TRBV19 to TRBJ2-7; no clear D gene. V gave up 4 bases and J gave up 2 bases, with 21 bases separating them. This CDR3 comprises 17 residues. Looked up from germline, CDR1 is LNHDA and CDR2 is SQIVND (reference sequence). The CDR3 coding sequence is TGTGCCAGTAGTACGGTCCCCCCGCCCAGGTTCCCCTACGAGCAGTACTTC. It yields the protein CASSTVPPPRFPYEQYF.

This clone was detected only a few times. This rearrangement joins TRBV21-1 to TRBJ2-7; the table's D call of TRBD1 was not tested on the DNA. TRBV21-1 is described as a pseudogene. The CDR3 runs 19 residues. The DNA for the CDR3 is TGTGCCAGCAGCGTTCCGACTTGGGCAGGGGGGTTACCCTTAGGCGAGCAGTACTTC. Translated: CASSVPTWAGGLPLGEQYF.

The chain has TRBV4-1 and TRBJ1-5; the match to TRBD1 covers 7 bases. The germline V gene encodes CDR1 MGHRA and CDR2 YSYEKL. J gave up 4 bases and V 3 bases, and 12 bases lay outside the gene matches. This CDR3 is built from 17 residues. The chain's CDR3 is CASSQETGQRPNQPQHF. DNA for the CDR3: TGCGCCAGCAGCCAGGAGACAGGGCAACGACCAAATCAGCCCCAGCATTTT.

The V and J genes are TRBV27 and TRBJ2-5; D ambiguous. The V end lost 0 bases, the J end lost 4 bases, and 9 bases lay between the germline ends. The germline gives CDR1 MNHEY, CDR2 SMNVEV (reference sequence). The CDR3 runs 14 residues. The CDR3 loop is CASSLSGRGETQYF. Written as DNA, the CDR3 is TGTGCCAGCAGTTTATCTGGTAGAGGAGAGACCCAGTACTTC.